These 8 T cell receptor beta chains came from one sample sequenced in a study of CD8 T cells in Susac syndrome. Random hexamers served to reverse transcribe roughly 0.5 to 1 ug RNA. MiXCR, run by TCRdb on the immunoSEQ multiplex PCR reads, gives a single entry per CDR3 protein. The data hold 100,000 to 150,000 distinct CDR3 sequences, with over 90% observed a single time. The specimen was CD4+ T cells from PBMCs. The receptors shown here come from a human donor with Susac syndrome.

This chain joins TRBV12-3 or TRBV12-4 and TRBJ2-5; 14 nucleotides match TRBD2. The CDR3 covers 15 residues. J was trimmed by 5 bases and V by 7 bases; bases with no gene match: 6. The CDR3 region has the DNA TGTGCCAGCACCGGGACTAGCGGGAGCGGGGAGACCCAGTACTTC. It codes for CASTGTSGSGETQYF.

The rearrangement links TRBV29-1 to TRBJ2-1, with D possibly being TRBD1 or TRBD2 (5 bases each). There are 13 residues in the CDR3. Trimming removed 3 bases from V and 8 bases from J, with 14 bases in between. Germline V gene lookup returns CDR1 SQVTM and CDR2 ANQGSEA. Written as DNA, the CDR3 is TGCAGCGTTGAGTTGGTTCGAGGGGATGAGCAGTTCTTC. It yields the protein CSVELVRGDEQFF.

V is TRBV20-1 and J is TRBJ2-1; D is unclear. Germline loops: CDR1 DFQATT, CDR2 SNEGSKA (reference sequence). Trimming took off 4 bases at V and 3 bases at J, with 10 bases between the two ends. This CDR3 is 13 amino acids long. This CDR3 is CSAISSNYNEQFF. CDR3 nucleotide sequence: TGCAGTGCTATCTCGAGCAACTACAATGAGCAGTTCTTC.

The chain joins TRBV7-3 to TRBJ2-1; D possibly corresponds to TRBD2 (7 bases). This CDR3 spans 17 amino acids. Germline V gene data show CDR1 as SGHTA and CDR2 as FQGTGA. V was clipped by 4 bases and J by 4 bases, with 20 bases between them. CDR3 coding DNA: TGTGCCAGCAGCTATTCCGGGGGGCCCCCCCTTTACAATGAGCAGTTCTTC. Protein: CASSYSGGPPLYNEQFF.

CDR3 sequence reads: CASRRLADQETQYF. CDR3 nucleotides: TGTGCCAGCAGGCGTCTAGCGGACCAAGAGACCCAGTACTTC. The rearrangement joins TRBV3-1 to TRBJ2-5, with TRBD2 matching 7 bases. V shed 6 bases, J shed 0 bases, and the junction held 4 bases outside the gene matches. The CDR3 runs 14 residues. Germline V gene data show CDR1 as LGHDT and CDR2 as YNNKEL (reference sequence).

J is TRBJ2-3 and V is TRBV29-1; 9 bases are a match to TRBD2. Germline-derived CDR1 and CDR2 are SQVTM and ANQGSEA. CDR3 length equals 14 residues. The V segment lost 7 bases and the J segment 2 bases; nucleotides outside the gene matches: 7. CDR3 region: CSALAGANTDTQYF. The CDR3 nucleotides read TGCAGCGCATTAGCGGGAGCCAACACAGATACGCAGTATTTT.

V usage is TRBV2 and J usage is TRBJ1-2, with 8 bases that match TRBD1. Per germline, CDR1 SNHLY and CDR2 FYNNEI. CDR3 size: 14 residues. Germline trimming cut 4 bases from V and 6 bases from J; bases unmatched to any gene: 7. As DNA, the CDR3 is TGTGCCAGCAGTGGGGCCAGGGGGCAGGATGGCTACACCTTC. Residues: CASSGARGQDGYTF.

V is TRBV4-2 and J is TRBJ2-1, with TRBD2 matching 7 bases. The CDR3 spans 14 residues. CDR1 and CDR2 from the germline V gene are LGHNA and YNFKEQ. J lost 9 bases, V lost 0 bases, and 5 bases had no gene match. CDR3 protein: CASSQDPAGAEQFF. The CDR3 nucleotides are TGTGCCAGCAGCCAAGATCCGGCGGGAGCTGAGCAGTTCTTC.